Presented here are 9 T cell receptor beta chains from one specimen sequenced in a study of neurological immune-mediated disorders. From the 5' RACE reads, TCRdb called clonotypes with MiXCR, one entry per CDR3 protein. This sample has tens of thousands of distinct CDR3 sequences; under 2.5% occur once, and the top ten carry 3%. The specimen sequenced was PBMCs. Receptor source: a man aged 50 to 59 with multiple sclerosis.

This clonotype was detected ten times or more. J is TRBJ1-5 and V is TRBV20-1; D possibly corresponds to TRBD1 (5 bases). V shed 7 bases and J shed 9 bases, with 13 bases lying between them. Germline V gives CDR1 DFQATT, CDR2 SNEGSKA (reference sequence). The CDR3 runs 11 residues. The CDR3 reads CSVAIGGPQHF. DNA for the CDR3: TGCAGTGTTGCAATTGGGGGGCCCCAGCATTTT.

This clonotype has at least ten counts. J is TRBJ2-6 and V is TRBV5-8; 8 nucleotides match TRBD1. V lost 4 bases to trimming and J lost 5 bases; unmatched junction nucleotides: 5. In germline, CDR1 is SGHTS, CDR2 YDEGEE. The CDR3 totals 15 residues. The CDR3 DNA reads as TGTGCCAGCAGCACCGGACAGGGTAGGGCCAACGTCCTGACTTTC. Encoded protein: CASSTGQGRANVLTF.

This clonotype has at least ten counts. This sequence joins TRBV2 and TRBJ2-2; D unclear. The CDR3 contains 14 residues. Trimming left V 6 bases short and J 1 base short, with 9 bases between. Per the germline V gene, CDR1 is SNHLY and CDR2 is FYNNEI. CDR3 DNA sequence: TGTGCCAGCAGGGGCCTAAGGAACACCGGGGAGCTGTTTTTT. It encodes CASRGLRNTGELFF.

The chain employs TRBV20-1 and TRBJ1-1; possible D gene TRBD1, 6 bases. Germline V gene lookup returns CDR1 DFQATT and CDR2 SNEGSKA (reference sequence). The germline V and J ends were trimmed by 0 bases and 0 bases, with 11 bases remaining between them. The CDR3 is made up of 15 amino acids. The CDR3 here is CSAREAGVLNTEAFF. CDR3 bases: TGCAGTGCTAGAGAGGCAGGGGTTTTGAACACTGAAGCTTTCTTT.

At least ten counts were recorded for this clonotype. This rearrangement joins TRBV10-3 to TRBJ1-5; perhaps TRBD1 as D (5 bases). The V end was cut by 10 bases, the J end by 1 base, with 17 bases between. In germline, CDR1 is ENHRY, CDR2 SYGVKD. This CDR3 is built from 15 residues. CDR3 bases: TGTGCCACCAGAGGGTTCAGGGAAAGCAATCAGCCCCAGCATTTT. It encodes CATRGFRESNQPQHF.

This clonotype came up many times. J is TRBJ2-3 and V is TRBV25-1; D is possibly TRBD1 (6 bases). The CDR3 runs to 11 residues. Germline CDR1 MGHDK, CDR2 SYGVNS. Trimming took 8 bases from V and 9 from J, leaving 12 bases between them. The CDR3 bases are TGTGCCAGCGGGGGACAAGGAACGCAGTATTTT. Protein sequence: CASGGQGTQYF. Variable domain in full (rest from reference TRBV25-1 and TRBJ2-3): EADIYQTPRYLVIGTGKKITLECSQTMGHDKMYWYQQDPGMELHLIHYSYGVNSTEKGDLSSESTVSRIRTEHFPLTLESARPSHTSQYLCASGGQGTQYFGPGTRLTVL.

Regarding this clonotype: A much larger clone sits a single nucleotide away, making a read error possible. The rearrangement uses TRBV28 and TRBJ2-3, with 10 bases fitting TRBD2. The junction had 4 bases not matched to a gene; V was cut back by 5 bases and J by 5 bases. This CDR3 has 14 residues. Germline CDR1 and CDR2: MDHEN and SYDVKM. This CDR3 reads CASSQGLALDTQYF. As DNA, the CDR3 is TGTGCCAGCAGTCAGGGACTAGCGCTAGATACGCAGTATTTT.

This clonotype was seen at least ten times. The chain couples TRBV27 to TRBJ1-2, with D perhaps TRBD1 (5 bases). CDR3 length: 13 amino acids. Germline values: CDR1 MNHEY, CDR2 SMNVEV (reference sequence). V lost 2 bases and J lost 8, with 12 bases in between. The CDR3 reads CASSLVAREGYTF. Written as DNA, the CDR3 is TGTGCCAGCAGTTTAGTGGCCAGGGAGGGCTACACCTTC.

This clonotype was seen at least ten times. This sequence joins TRBV5-8 and TRBJ1-6; D gene ambiguous. CDR3 length: 12 amino acids. The germline V gene encodes CDR1 SGHTS and CDR2 YDEGEE. With 2 bases removed from V and 10 bases from J, the gap between germline ends came to 7 bases. The CDR3 nucleotides are TGTGCCAGCAGCTTAGGTGGATCACCCCTCCACTTT. Its translation: CASSLGGSPLHF.